Listed here are 8 T cell receptor beta chains from one sample, sequenced in a study of OX40 agonist ivuxolimab in advanced cancers. Using immunoSEQ multiplex PCR, the repertoire was profiled, and TCRdb retains in-frame clones only, with some absent. The data show 58,000 or so clones, approximately 89% seen once. Sequencing was performed on CD4+ or CD8+ T cells sorted from blood, taken in a trial of the OX40 agonist ivuxolimab. The source of these receptors is an adult with an advanced solid tumor such as melanoma, head and neck, liver or kidney cancer.

The V call is TRBV7-6, the J call TRBJ2-3, with D possibly TRBD2 on 7 matching bases. The CDR3 extends over 19 amino acids. Trimming pared 1 base from V and 2 bases from J, leaving 22 bases between. The germline V gene encodes CDR1 SGHVS and CDR2 FNYEAQ. The CDR3 protein is CASSLEGGAGTRSTDTQYF. CDR3 DNA sequence: TGTGCCAGCAGCTTAGAGGGGGGGGCGGGCACTAGGTCCACAGATACGCAGTATTTT. Full variable domain (remainder filled in from reference TRBV7-6 and TRBJ2-3): GAGVSQSPRYKVTKRGQDVALRCDPISGHVSLYWYRQALGQGPEFLTYFNYEAQQDKSGLPNDRFSAERPEGSISTLTIQRTEQRDSAMYRCASSLEGGAGTRSTDTQYFGPGTRLTVL.

The chain combines TRBV5-1 with TRBJ2-1; D ambiguous. Germline lookup yields CDR1 SGHRS and CDR2 YFSETQ. The germline V and J ends were trimmed by 0 bases and 2 bases, with 9 bases remaining between them. The CDR3 consists of 15 residues. The CDR3 protein is CASSLDTTPYNEQFF. CDR3 DNA: TGCGCCAGCAGCTTGGACACCACCCCCTACAATGAGCAGTTCTTC.

The genes are TRBV14 and TRBJ1-2, with D unresolved. Trimming pared 4 bases from V and 13 bases from J, leaving 22 bases between. From germline, CDR1 is SGHDN and CDR2 FVKESK. The CDR3 contains 14 residues. CDR3 loop: CASSPTRLNPAVTF. CDR3 DNA sequence: TGTGCCAGCAGCCCCACAAGGCTTAATCCTGCGGTCACCTTC.

The sample holds one count of this clone. The chain has TRBV6-6 and TRBJ2-1; a weak D match, TRBD2 (6 bases). The germline V gene encodes CDR1 MNHNY and CDR2 SVGAGI (reference sequence). The V end was cut by 0 bases, the J end by 4 bases, with 13 bases between. CDR3 length equals 16 residues. In DNA, the CDR3 is TGTGCCAGCAGTTACTCGACTCTAGCGTTATACAATGAGCAGTTCTTC. This codes for CASSYSTLALYNEQFF.

This clone was seen once. The chain couples TRBV29-1 to TRBJ2-7; 8 nucleotides agree with TRBD1. The CDR3 runs to 14 residues. The ends lost 6 bases at V and 6 bases at J; junction bases unmatched: 13. The germline V gene has CDR1 SQVTM and CDR2 ANQGSEA. In DNA form, the CDR3 reads TGCAGCGTACCCGCCCCCGGACAGGGAGGCGAGCAGTACTTC. This codes for CSVPAPGQGGEQYF.

The chain recombines TRBV5-1 with TRBJ2-7, with 10 bases matching TRBD1. CDR1 is SGHRS, CDR2 YFSETQ, per germline. Trimming at V came to 0 bases and at J to 3 bases, leaving 0 bases not matched to a gene. This CDR3 spans 14 amino acids. The CDR3 reads CASSLGTGGYEQYF. The CDR3 bases are TGCGCCAGCAGCTTGGGGACAGGGGGCTACGAGCAGTACTTC.

V gene TRBV27 combines with J gene TRBJ2-2; weak D call: TRBD1 (7 bases). The CDR3 is 19 residues long. The V end was cut by 7 bases, the J end by 6 bases, with 30 bases between. From germline, CDR1 is MNHEY and CDR2 SMNVEV (reference sequence). CDR3 protein: CASNFYQPRQGGHPGELFF. The CDR3 DNA reads as TGTGCCAGCAACTTCTACCAACCCCGACAGGGAGGTCATCCCGGGGAGCTGTTTTTT.

The chain uses TRBV16 and TRBJ1-1, with D maybe TRBD1 (5 bases). The CDR3 runs 15 residues. Germline CDR1 KGHSY, CDR2 FQNENV. V shed 0 bases and J shed 4 bases, with 12 bases lying between them. This CDR3 is CASSQSRPGGTEAFF. The CDR3 nucleotides read TGTGCCAGCAGCCAATCACGGCCTGGGGGCACTGAAGCTTTCTTT.